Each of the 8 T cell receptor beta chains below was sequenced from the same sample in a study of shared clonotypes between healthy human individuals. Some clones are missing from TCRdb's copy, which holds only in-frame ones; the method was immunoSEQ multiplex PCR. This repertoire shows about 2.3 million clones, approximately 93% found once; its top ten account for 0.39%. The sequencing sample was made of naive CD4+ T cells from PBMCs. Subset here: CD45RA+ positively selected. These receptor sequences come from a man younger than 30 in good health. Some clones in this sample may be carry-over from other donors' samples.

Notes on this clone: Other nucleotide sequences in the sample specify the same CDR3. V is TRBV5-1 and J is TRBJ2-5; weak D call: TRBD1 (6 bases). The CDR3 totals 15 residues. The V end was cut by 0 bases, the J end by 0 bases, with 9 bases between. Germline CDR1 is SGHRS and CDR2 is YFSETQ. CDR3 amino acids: CASSLVAGDQETQYF. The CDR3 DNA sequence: TGCGCCAGCAGCTTGGTCGCAGGGGACCAAGAGACCCAGTACTTC.

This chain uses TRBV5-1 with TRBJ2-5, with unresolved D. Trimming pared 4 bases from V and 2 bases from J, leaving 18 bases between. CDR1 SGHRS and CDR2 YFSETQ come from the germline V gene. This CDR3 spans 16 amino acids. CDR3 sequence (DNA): TGCGCCAGCAGCCGTTTCAACGCGGACCAACAAGAGACCCAGTACTTC. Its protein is CASSRFNADQQETQYF.

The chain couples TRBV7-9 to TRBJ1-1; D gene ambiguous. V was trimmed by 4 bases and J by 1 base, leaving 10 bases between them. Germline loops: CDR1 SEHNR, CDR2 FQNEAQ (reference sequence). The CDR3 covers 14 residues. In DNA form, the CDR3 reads TGTGCCAGCAGCTCCCTCGGGCCGAACACTGAAGCTTTCTTT. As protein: CASSSLGPNTEAFF.

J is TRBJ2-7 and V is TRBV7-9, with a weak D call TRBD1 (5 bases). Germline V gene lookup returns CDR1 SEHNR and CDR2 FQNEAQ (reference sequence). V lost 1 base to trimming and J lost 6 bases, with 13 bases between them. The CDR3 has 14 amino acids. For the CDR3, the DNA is TGTGCCAGCAGCTTAGTTACCCAGGGCCCCGAGCAGTACTTC. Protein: CASSLVTQGPEQYF.

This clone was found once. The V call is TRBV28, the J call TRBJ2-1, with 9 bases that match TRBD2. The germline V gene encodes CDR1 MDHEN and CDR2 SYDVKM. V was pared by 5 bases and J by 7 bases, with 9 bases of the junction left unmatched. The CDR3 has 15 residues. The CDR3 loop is CASSRASGIRNEQFF. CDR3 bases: TGTGCCAGCAGTCGGGCTAGCGGGATTAGGAATGAGCAGTTCTTC.

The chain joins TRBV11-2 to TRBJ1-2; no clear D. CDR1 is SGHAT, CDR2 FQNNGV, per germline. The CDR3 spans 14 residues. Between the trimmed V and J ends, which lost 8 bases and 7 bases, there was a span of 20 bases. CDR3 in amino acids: CASLPTGSRSGYTF. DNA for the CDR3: TGTGCCAGCCTACCGACGGGCTCAAGGAGTGGCTACACCTTC.

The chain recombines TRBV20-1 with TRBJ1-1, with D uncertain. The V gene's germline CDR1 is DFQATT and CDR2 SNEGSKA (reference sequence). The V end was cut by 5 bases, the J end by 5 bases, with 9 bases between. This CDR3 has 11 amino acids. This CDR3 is CSASQATEAFF. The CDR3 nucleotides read TGCAGTGCTTCCCAAGCAACTGAAGCTTTCTTT.

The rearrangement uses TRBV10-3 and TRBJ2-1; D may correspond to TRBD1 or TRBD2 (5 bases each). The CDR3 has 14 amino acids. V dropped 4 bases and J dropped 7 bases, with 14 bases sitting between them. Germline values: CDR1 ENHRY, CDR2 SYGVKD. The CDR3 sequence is CAISVERDLNEQFF. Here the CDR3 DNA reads TGTGCCATCAGTGTGGAAAGGGACCTAAATGAGCAGTTCTTC.